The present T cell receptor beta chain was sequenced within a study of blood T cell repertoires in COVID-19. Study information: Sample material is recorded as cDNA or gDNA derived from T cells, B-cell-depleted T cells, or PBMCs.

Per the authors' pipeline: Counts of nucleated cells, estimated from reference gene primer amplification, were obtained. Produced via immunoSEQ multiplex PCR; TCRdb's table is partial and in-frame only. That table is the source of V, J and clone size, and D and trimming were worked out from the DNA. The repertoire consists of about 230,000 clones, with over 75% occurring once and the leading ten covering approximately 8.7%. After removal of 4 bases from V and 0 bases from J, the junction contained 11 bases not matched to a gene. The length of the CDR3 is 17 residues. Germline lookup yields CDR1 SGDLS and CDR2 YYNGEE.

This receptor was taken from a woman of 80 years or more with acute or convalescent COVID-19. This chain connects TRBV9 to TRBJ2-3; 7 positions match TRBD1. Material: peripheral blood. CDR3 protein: CASSPIGGQVSTDTQYF. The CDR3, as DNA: TGTGCCAGCAGCCCGATTGGTGGACAGGTCAGCACAGATACGCAGTATTTT.